Listed below are T cell receptor beta chains from one sample, sequenced in a study of blood T cell repertoires in COVID-19. Profiled with immunoSEQ multiplex PCR; TCRdb holds only in-frame clones, not every one. The sample contains under 200,000 clones, about 93% of which appear only once. Specimen: peripheral blood. These receptors came from a man aged 45 to 65 with acute or convalescent COVID-19. Both conserved end residues are part of each CDR3. Rows give clone size only sometimes, using once, few, many, or a class for an expanded clone.

V gene	J gene	clone size	CDR3 protein
TRBV25-1	TRBJ1-1	once	CASSGLLNTEAFF
TRBV5-4	TRBJ2-7	-	CASSHRAGGATYEQYF
TRBV7-2	TRBJ2-2	few	CASSLRTSGGVAGELFF
TRBV2	TRBJ1-3	-	CASSEARGSGNTIYF
TRBV30	TRBJ1-6	-	CACPLQGAGSPLHF
TRBV29-1	TRBJ2-4	-	CSVGRASGGGAKNIQYF
TRBV11-2	TRBJ2-5	-	CASSRGSALALKETQYF
TRBV19	TRBJ2-7	-	CASSPGGTSGRIRYEQYF
TRBV9	TRBJ2-1	-	CASSAGLAYEQFF
TRBV30	TRBJ1-1	few	CAWSATPRTGDTEAFF
TRBV2	TRBJ2-1	-	CASSPLRGSSYNEQFF
TRBV28	TRBJ2-3	-	CASSFMTGGHADTQYF
TRBV28	TRBJ2-7	-	CASSLETSGKPYF
TRBV18	TRBJ1-1	-	CASSLQTGRGTEAFF
TRBV19	TRBJ1-5	-	CASSKTRGGTQHF
TRBV18	TRBJ2-3	-	CASSNRNADTQYF
TRBV19	TRBJ2-2	-	CASSIEGEDTGELFF
TRBV11-2	TRBJ1-3	-	CASSLTPGQGSSGNTIYF
TRBV12-3/TRBV12-4	TRBJ1-5	-	CASSFGNQPQHF
TRBV19	TRBJ1-5	-	CASSISSSNQPQHF
TRBV7-2	TRBJ2-3	-	CASSLPGTDTQYF
TRBV12-5	TRBJ1-2	few	CASGTETGNYGYTF
TRBV28	TRBJ2-1	-	CASSLAGIKIIYNEQFF
TRBV7-8	TRBJ2-1	-	CASSLDPGTSGLINNEQFF
TRBV5-1	TRBJ2-7	-	CASSAGGLAGDYEQYF
TRBV18	TRBJ2-2	-	CASSPLQTTGELFF
TRBV19	TRBJ2-7	-	CASSPGTSTYEQYF
TRBV28	TRBJ2-5	-	CASSSHRTGGQETQYF
TRBV7-9	TRBJ2-2	-	CASSRRTGGTGELFF
TRBV29-1	TRBJ1-5	-	CSVVPNPGEPQHF
TRBV19	TRBJ1-3	-	CASSTGGTGNTIYF
TRBV10-3	TRBJ1-5	once	CAISESYGDQPQHF
TRBV20-1	TRBJ2-5	-	CSASNRLAGVGETQYF
TRBV7-9	TRBJ2-3	-	CASSLGRDRGTDTQYF
TRBV2	TRBJ1-2	-	CAVPDGWYGYTF
TRBV6-5	TRBJ1-1	-	CASKNRSLNTEAFF
TRBV6-5	TRBJ2-7	-	CASSQTGLGGNEQYF
TRBV28	TRBJ1-3	-	CASTQTGAWGNTIYF
TRBV28	TRBJ1-5	-	CASSLAMSRVGQPQHF
TRBV11-2	TRBJ2-7	-	CASSLSGQGYEQYF
TRBV18	TRBJ2-3	-	CASSPSGGITDTQYF
TRBV6-1	TRBJ2-7	-	CASSEWDRGFESGSYEQYF
TRBV27	TRBJ1-4	-	CASSFGQSEKLFF
TRBV4-3	TRBJ1-2	-	CASSQDRGGGYTF
TRBV3-1/TRBV3-2	TRBJ2-1	-	CASSQDPRTAQFF
TRBV18	TRBJ2-3	-	CASSLRQGATDTQYF
TRBV28	TRBJ2-2	once	CASTSGTGELFF
TRBV29-1	TRBJ1-1	few	CSSGGLGNTEAFF
TRBV25-1	TRBJ2-1	-	CASSGPDRVYNEQFF
TRBV6-1	TRBJ1-5	-	CASSELRGQGNQPQHF
TRBV4-2	TRBJ1-2	-	CASSQDVWGEGYTF
TRBV7-9	TRBJ2-3	-	CASSSGTGPASGFTDTQYF
TRBV4-1	TRBJ1-6	-	CASSQAGQGLSSPPLHF
TRBV30	TRBJ1-1	-	CAWTPHRDRGWAFF
TRBV6-5	TRBJ2-7	-	CASSTRDSRYEQYF
TRBV27	TRBJ2-7	-	CASSLGPPYEQYF
TRBV18	TRBJ2-3	few	CASSPPGLAGDTQYF
TRBV10-3	TRBJ2-2	-	CATRTENTGELFF